The 8 T cell receptor beta chains in this list originate from one sample, sequenced in a study of Ad26.COV2.S vaccination and SARS-CoV-2 variants. Some clones are missing from TCRdb's copy, which holds only in-frame ones; the method was immunoSEQ multiplex PCR. The sample lists roughly 92,000 clones, 82% occurring once. The sequencing here drew on peripheral blood, taken after recovery from COVID-19. The receptors were gathered from a human donor who had recovered from COVID-19.

A few counts support this clone. This chain connects TRBV18 to TRBJ2-1; 9 positions match TRBD2. Germline V gene lookup returns CDR1 KGHSH and CDR2 LQKENI. CDR3 length: 17 amino acids. After removal of 0 bases from V and 4 bases from J, the junction contained 7 bases not matched to a gene. The CDR3 DNA reads as TGTGCCAGCTCACCACCTTTGCGGGAGGGCCTGTACAATGAGCAGTTCTTC. This translates into CASSPPLREGLYNEQFF.

This rearrangement joins TRBV29-1 to TRBJ1-1; TRBD1 is a possible D gene (5 bases). With 6 bases removed from V and 0 bases from J, the gap between germline ends came to 17 bases. The V gene's germline CDR1 is SQVTM and CDR2 ANQGSEA. The CDR3 contains 15 residues. The CDR3 DNA is TGCAGCGTCGAACGGGGGGGTGGGATGAACACTGAAGCTTTCTTT. It is translated as CSVERGGGMNTEAFF.

V gene TRBV5-1 combines with J gene TRBJ2-7, with D tentatively TRBD1 or TRBD2 (5 bases each). Germline assignment: CDR1 SGHRS and CDR2 YFSETQ. V was shortened by 4 bases and J by 1 base, with 18 bases between the two germline ends. This CDR3 comprises 16 residues. The CDR3 DNA sequence: TGCGCCAGCAGCCTGGACCGGGACCAACCTTCCTACGAGCAGTACTTC. Protein product: CASSLDRDQPSYEQYF.

The chain recombines TRBV28 with TRBJ1-2; 7 nucleotides match TRBD1. Germline values: CDR1 MDHEN, CDR2 SYDVKM. Germline trimming cut 7 bases from V and 8 bases from J; bases unmatched to any gene: 19. The CDR3 totals 16 residues. The CDR3 nucleotides are TGTGCCAGCACAACGATTGACAGGGTAAGGACGTCAGGCTACACCTTC. Encoded protein: CASTTIDRVRTSGYTF.

This chain connects TRBV5-6 to TRBJ1-1, with D perhaps matching TRBD1 (5 bases). The length of the CDR3 is 13 residues. The germline gives CDR1 SGHDT, CDR2 YYEEEE. V was shortened by 2 bases and J by 6 bases, with 11 bases between the two germline ends. This CDR3 is CASSFWRGAEAFF. In DNA form, the CDR3 reads TGTGCCAGCAGCTTCTGGAGGGGCGCTGAAGCTTTCTTT.

This clone was picked up a small number of times. DNA of the CDR3: TGTGCCAGCGGGGACAGGGGGCGCGGAACTGAAGCTTTCTTT. Translating gives CASGDRGRGTEAFF. The rearrangement joins TRBV6-6 to TRBJ1-1; TRBD1 agrees at 12 bases. Germline lookup yields CDR1 MNHNY and CDR2 SVGAGI (reference sequence). V lost 8 bases to trimming and J lost 5 bases; unmatched junction nucleotides: 6. This CDR3 region has 14 residues.

The chain uses TRBV6-5 and TRBJ1-2; D unclear. The germline gives CDR1 MNHEY, CDR2 SVGAGI. The V and J ends lost 0 bases and 4 bases respectively, with 12 bases between them. This CDR3 comprises 15 residues. CDR3 bases: TGTGCCAGCAGTTACTCGGCTTTAAGCAGCTATGGCTACACCTTC. Translating it yields CASSYSALSSYGYTF.

The CDR3: CASSQDGIGGGTNEQFF. For the CDR3, the DNA is TGCGCCAGCAGCCAAGATGGAATCGGGGGAGGAACCAATGAGCAGTTCTTC. This chain joins TRBV4-3 and TRBJ2-1, with D maybe TRBD2 (6 bases). Per germline, CDR1 LGHNA and CDR2 YSLEER. Trimming left V 0 bases short and J 6 bases short, with 18 bases between. This CDR3 contains 17 residues.